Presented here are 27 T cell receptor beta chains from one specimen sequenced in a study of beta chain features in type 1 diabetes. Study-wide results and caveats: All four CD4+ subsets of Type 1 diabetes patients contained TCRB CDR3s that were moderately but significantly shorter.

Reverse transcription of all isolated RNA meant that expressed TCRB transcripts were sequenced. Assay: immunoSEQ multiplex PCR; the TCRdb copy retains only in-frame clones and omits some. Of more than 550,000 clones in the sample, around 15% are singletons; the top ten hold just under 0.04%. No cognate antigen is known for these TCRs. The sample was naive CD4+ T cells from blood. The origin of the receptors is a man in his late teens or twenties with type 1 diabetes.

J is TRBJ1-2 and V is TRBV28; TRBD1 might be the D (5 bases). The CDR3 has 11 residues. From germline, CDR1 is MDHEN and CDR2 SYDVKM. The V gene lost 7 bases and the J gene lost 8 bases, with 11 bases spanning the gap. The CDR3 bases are TGTGCCAGCACGCCGGGGCGCGGCTACACCTTC. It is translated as CASTPGRGYTF.

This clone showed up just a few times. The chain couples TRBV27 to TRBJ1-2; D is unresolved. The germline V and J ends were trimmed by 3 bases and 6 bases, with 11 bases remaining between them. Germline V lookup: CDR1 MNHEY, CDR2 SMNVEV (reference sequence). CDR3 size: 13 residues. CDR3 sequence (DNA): TGTGCCAGCAGTTTTACGGGGAGGGATGGCTACACCTTC. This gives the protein CASSFTGRDGYTF.

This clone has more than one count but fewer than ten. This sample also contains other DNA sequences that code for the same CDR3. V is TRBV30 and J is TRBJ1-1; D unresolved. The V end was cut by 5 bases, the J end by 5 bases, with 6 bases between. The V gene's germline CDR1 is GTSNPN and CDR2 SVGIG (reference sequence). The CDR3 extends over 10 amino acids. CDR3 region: CAWRRTEAFF. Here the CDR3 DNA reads TGTGCCTGGCGGAGAACTGAAGCTTTCTTT.

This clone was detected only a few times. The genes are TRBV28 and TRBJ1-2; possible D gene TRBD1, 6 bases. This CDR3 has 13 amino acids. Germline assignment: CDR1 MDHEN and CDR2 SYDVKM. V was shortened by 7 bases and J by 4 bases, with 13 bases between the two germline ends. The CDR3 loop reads CASIGGPPYGYTF. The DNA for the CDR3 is TGTGCCAGCATCGGGGGGCCCCCCTATGGCTACACCTTC.

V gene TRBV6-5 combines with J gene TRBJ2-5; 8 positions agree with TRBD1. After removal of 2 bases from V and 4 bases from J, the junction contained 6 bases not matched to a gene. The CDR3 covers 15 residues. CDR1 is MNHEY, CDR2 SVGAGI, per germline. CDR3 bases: TGTGCCAGCAGTTACCTTTCCACAGGGGGAGAGACCCAGTACTTC. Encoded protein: CASSYLSTGGETQYF.

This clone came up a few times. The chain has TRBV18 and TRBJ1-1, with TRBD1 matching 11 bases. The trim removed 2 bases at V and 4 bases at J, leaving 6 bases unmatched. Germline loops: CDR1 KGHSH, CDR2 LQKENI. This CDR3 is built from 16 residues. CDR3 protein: CASSPGTGGVSTEAFF. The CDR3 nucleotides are TGTGCCAGCTCACCAGGGACAGGGGGGGTGAGCACTGAAGCTTTCTTT.

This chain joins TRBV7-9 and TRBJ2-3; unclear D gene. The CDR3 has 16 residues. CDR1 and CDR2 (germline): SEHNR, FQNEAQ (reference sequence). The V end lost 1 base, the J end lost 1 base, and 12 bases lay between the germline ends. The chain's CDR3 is CASSLGDRLGTDTQYF. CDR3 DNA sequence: TGTGCCAGCAGCTTAGGAGATCGCCTTGGCACAGATACGCAGTATTTT.

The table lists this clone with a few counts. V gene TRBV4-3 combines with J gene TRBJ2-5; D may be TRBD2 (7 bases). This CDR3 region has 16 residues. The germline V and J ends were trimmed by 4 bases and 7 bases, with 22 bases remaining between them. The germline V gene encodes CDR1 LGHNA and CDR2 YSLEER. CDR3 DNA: TGCGCCAGCAGCCCGACGCGGGGGCCTCCGCCGGGGACCCAGTACTTC. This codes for CASSPTRGPPPGTQYF.

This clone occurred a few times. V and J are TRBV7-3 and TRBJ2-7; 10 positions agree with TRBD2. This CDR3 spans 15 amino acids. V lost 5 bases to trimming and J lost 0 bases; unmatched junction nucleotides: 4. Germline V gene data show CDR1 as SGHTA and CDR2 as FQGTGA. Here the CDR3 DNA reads TGTGCCAGCAGCCCTAGCGGGGGAAGCTCCTACGAGCAGTACTTC. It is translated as CASSPSGGSSYEQYF.

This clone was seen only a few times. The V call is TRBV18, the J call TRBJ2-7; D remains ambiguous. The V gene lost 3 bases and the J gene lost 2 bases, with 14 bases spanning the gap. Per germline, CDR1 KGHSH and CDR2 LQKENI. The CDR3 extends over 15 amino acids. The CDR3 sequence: CASSPRPGIPYEQYF. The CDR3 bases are TGTGCCAGCTCACCGCGACCGGGTATACCCTACGAGCAGTACTTC.

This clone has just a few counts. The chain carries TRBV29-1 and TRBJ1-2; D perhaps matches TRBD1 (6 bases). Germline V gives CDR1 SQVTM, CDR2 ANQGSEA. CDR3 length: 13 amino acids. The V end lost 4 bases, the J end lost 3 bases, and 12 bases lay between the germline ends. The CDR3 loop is CSVGTGLDYGYTF. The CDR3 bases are TGCAGCGTTGGTACAGGGTTGGACTATGGCTACACCTTC.

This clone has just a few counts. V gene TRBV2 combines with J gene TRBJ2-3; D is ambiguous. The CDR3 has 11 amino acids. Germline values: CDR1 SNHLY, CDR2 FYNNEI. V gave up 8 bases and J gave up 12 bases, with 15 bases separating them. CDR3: CASEVPPAQYF. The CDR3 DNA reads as TGTGCCAGCGAAGTACCGCCAGCACAGTATTTT.

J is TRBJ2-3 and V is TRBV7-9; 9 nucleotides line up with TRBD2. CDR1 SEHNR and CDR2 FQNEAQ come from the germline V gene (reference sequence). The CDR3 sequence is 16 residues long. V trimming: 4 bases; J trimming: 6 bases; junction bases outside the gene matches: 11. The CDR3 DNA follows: TGTGCCAGCAGCTCAAGGGGACTAGCCGCGGGGGATACGCAGTATTTT. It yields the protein CASSSRGLAAGDTQYF. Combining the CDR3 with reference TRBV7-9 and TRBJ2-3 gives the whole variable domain DTGVSQNPRHKITKRGQNVTFRCDPISEHNRLYWYRQTLGQGPEFLTYFQNEAQLEKSRLLSDRFSAERPKGSFSTLEIQRTEQGDSAMYLCASSSRGLAAGDTQYFGPGTRLTVL.

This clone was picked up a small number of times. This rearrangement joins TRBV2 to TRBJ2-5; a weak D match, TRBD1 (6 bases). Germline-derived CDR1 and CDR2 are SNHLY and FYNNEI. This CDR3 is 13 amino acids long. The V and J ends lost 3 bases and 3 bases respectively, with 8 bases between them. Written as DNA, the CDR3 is TGTGCCAGCAGTGATTCAGGGGAAGAGACCCAGTACTTC. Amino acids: CASSDSGEETQYF.

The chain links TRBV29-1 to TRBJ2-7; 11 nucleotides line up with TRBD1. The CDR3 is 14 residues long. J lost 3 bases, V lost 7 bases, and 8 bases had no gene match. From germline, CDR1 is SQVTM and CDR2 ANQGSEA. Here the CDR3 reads CSAISGTGGYEQYF. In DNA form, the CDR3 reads TGCAGCGCGATTTCCGGGACAGGGGGCTACGAGCAGTACTTC.

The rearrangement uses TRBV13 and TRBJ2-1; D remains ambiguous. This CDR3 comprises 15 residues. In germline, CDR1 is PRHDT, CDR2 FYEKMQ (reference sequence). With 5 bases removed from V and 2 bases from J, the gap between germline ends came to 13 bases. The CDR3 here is CASSLKVGAYNEQFF. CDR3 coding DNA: TGTGCCAGCAGCCTCAAGGTTGGGGCCTACAATGAGCAGTTCTTC.

Here the CDR3 DNA reads TGTGCCACCGGAGTGGGAACAGCTAGCACAGATACGCAGTATTTT. As protein: CATGVGTASTDTQYF. The rearrangement uses TRBV15 and TRBJ2-3, with D unclear. Germline loops: CDR1 LNHNV, CDR2 YYDKDF (reference sequence). This CDR3 spans 15 amino acids. V dropped 8 bases and J dropped 0 bases, with 15 bases sitting between them.

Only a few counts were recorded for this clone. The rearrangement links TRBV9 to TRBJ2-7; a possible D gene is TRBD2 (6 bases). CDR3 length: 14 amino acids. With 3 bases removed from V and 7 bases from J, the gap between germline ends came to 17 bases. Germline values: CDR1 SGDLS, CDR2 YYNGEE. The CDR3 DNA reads TGTGCCAGCAGCGCCACACCGGAGGGCGGGGAGCAGTACTTC. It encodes CASSATPEGGEQYF.

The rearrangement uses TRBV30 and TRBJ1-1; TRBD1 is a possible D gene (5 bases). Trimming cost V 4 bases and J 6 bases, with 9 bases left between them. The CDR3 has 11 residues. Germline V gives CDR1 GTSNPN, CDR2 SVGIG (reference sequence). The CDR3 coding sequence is TGTGCCTGGAATCGGGGCCCTGAAGCTTTCTTT. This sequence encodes CAWNRGPEAFF.

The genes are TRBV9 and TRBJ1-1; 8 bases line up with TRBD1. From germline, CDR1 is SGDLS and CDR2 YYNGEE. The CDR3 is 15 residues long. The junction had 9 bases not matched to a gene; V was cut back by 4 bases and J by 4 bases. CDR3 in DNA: TGTGCCAGCAGCATCGAAGGACAGGGTGGCACTGAAGCTTTCTTT. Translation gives CASSIEGQGGTEAFF.

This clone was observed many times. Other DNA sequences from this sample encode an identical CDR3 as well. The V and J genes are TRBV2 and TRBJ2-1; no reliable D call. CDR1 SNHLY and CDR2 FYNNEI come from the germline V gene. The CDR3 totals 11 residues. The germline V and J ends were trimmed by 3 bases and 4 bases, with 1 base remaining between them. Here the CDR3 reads CASSEYNEQFF. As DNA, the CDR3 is TGTGCCAGCAGTGAGTACAATGAGCAGTTCTTC.

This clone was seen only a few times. CDR3 sequence: CASSPPGQPNTEAFF. The CDR3 nucleotides are TGTGCCAGCAGCCCCCCGGGACAGCCTAACACTGAAGCTTTCTTT. The J gene is TRBJ1-1, the V gene TRBV4-2, with 7 bases aligning to TRBD1. Germline values: CDR1 LGHNA, CDR2 YNFKEQ. The CDR3 runs 15 residues. J lost 2 bases, V lost 4 bases, and 7 bases had no gene match.

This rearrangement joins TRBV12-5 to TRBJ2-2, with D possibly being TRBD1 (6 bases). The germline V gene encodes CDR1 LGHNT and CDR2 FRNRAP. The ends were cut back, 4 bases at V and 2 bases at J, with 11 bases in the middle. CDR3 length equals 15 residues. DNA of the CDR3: TGTGCTAGTGGTTCATGGGGGCTTAACACCGGGGAGCTGTTTTTT. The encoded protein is CASGSWGLNTGELFF.

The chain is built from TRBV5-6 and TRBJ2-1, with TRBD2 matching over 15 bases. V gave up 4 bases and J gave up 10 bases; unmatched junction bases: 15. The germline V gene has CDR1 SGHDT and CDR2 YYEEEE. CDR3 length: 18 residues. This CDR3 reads CASSLGLAGGPSEREQFF. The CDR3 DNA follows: TGTGCCAGCAGCCTCGGACTAGCGGGAGGGCCTTCTGAGCGAGAGCAGTTCTTC.

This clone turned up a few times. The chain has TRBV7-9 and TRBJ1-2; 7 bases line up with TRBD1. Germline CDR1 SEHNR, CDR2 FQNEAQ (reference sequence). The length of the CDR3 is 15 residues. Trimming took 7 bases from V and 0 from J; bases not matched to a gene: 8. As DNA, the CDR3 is TGTGCCAGCACCCTGACAGGGAGAGCTAACTATGGCTACACCTTC. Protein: CASTLTGRANYGYTF.

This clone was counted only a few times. The CDR3 loop reads CASSQDAHRGETQYF. CDR3 bases: TGCGCCAGCAGCCAAGATGCCCACAGGGGAGAGACCCAGTACTTC. The rearrangement links TRBV4-1 to TRBJ2-5, with 7 positions matching TRBD1. Trimming cost V 0 bases and J 4 bases; bases outside gene matches: 5. Germline V gives CDR1 MGHRA, CDR2 YSYEKL. The CDR3 has 15 residues.

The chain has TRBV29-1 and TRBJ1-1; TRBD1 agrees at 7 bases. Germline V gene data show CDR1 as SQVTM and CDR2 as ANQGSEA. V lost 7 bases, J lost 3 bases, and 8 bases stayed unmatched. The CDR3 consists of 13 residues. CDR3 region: CSGWGQTHTEAFF. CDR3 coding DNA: TGCAGCGGATGGGGACAGACCCACACTGAAGCTTTCTTT.